The entry below describes one T cell receptor beta chain. This sample stems from a study of blood T cell repertoires in COVID-19. Study summary: The origin of the acute and convalescent COVID-19 samples was the United States, Italy and Spain. Sample material is recorded as cDNA or gDNA derived from T cells, B-cell-depleted T cells, or PBMCs.

The CDR3 sequence is 14 residues long. Trimming pared 7 bases from V and 9 bases from J, leaving 20 bases between. Germline V gene sequence: CDR1 KGHDR, CDR2 SFDVKD. The authors' processing: Amplifying reference gene primers gave estimates of nucleated cell counts. Only in-frame clones appear in the TCRdb table, and some are missing; sequencing was by immunoSEQ multiplex PCR. Clonal size and the V and J genes are those of that table, whereas D and trimming came from the DNA. The sample lists approximately 210,000 clones, under 90% occurring once. The sample comprised peripheral blood. The sequence derives from a woman in her thirties or forties with active or convalescent COVID-19. This chain uses TRBV24-1 with TRBJ2-5, with D perhaps matching TRBD2 (6 bases). The CDR3 DNA follows: TGTGCCACCAGCGCACGGACGGCCGGGAGCGCCCAGTACTTC. Protein sequence: CATSARTAGSAQYF.